Shown below are 18 T cell receptor beta chains from a single sample sequenced in a study of prognosis after radiotherapy for stage I lung cancer. Using two-round multiplex PCR, the authors amplified TCR beta CDR3 from genomic DNA. First-round PCR used primers specific to each TRBV and TRBJ gene. TCRdb called the multiplex PCR reads again in MiXCR, with one record for every CDR3 protein. Here the sample spans 30,000 to 40,000 distinct CDR3 sequences, approximately 29% being singletons. The sample in question was PBMCs, obtained before or after stereotactic body radiation therapy (not recorded which). The receptors stem from a donor aged 50 or older with non-small cell lung cancer.

This clonotype was detected ten times or more. The chain is built from TRBV6-5 and TRBJ2-7, with D possibly being TRBD1 (6 bases). The CDR3 spans 13 residues. V was cut by 5 bases and J by 2 bases, with 10 bases left in between. In germline, CDR1 is MNHEY, CDR2 SVGAGI. This chain's CDR3 is CASSRDRTYEQYF. CDR3 coding DNA: TGTGCCAGCAGTCGAGACAGGACCTACGAGCAGTACTTC.

The V and J genes are TRBV6-5 and TRBJ2-6; a weak D match, TRBD2 (6 bases). The CDR3 covers 14 residues. The germline V gene encodes CDR1 MNHEY and CDR2 SVGAGI. V was shortened by 4 bases and J by 4 bases, with 8 bases between the two germline ends. This CDR3 reads CASSWEAGANVLTF. The CDR3 DNA reads TGTGCCAGCAGTTGGGAGGCAGGGGCCAACGTCCTGACTTTC.

This clonotype was found many times. Just one base apart from a much larger clone, this may be a read error. The chain employs TRBV7-6 and TRBJ2-1, with TRBD1 identical over 9 bases. This CDR3 spans 15 amino acids. The germline gives CDR1 SGHVS, CDR2 FNYEAQ. In nucleotides, the CDR3 is TGTGCCAGCAGCCGGGGGACAGGGCGCTACAATGAGCGGTTCTTC. Amino acids: CASSRGTGRYNERFF.

Turning to this clonotype: One base away lies a much larger clone, so this may be a sequencing read error. The genes are TRBV12-3 or TRBV12-4 and TRBJ2-1; 7 bases align to TRBD1. This CDR3 contains 14 residues. Losses at the gene ends were 6 bases for V and 2 bases for J; bases not matched to a gene: 4. CDR3 in amino acids: CASSDRVAYNEQFF. In DNA, the CDR3 is TGTGCCAGCAGCGACAGGGTCGCCTACAATGAGCAGTTCTTC.

In this sample, this clonotype turned up many times. The V call is TRBV15, the J call TRBJ2-1; 8 bases are a match to TRBD2. V was clipped by 5 bases and J by 2 bases; unmatched bases: 5. Per the germline V gene, CDR1 is LNHNV and CDR2 is YYDKDF (reference sequence). The CDR3 contains 15 residues. This chain's CDR3 is CATSRERGPYNEQFF. The DNA for the CDR3 is TGTGCCACCAGCCGGGAGCGGGGGCCCTACAATGAGCAGTTCTTC.

This clonotype was seen at least ten times. V usage is TRBV20-1 and J usage is TRBJ1-6; D unresolved. The CDR3 is 14 residues long. V lost 3 bases and J lost 4, with 10 bases in between. Germline V gene data show CDR1 as DFQATT and CDR2 as SNEGSKA (reference sequence). In DNA, the CDR3 is TGCAGTGCTAGGGGGAGCATGTATAATTCACCCCTCCACTTT. Protein: CSARGSMYNSPLHF.

This clonotype occurred many times. J is TRBJ2-3 and V is TRBV2, with D unclear. This CDR3 has 15 amino acids. V lost 0 bases and J 0 bases, leaving 7 bases between the germline ends. CDR1 is SNHLY, CDR2 FYNNEI, per germline. For the CDR3, the DNA is TGTGCCAGCAGTGAAGCGGTACCTAGCACAGATACGCAGTATTTT. It encodes CASSEAVPSTDTQYF.

This clonotype appeared many times. The chain employs TRBV7-9 and TRBJ2-2; 7 bases line up with TRBD1. The J segment lost 8 bases and the V segment lost 3 bases, leaving 3 bases of the junction unmatched. There are 13 residues in the CDR3. The germline V gene has CDR1 SEHNR and CDR2 FQNEAQ (reference sequence). The DNA of the CDR3 is TGTGCCAGCAGCTTGACAGGGACGGGGGAGCTGTTTTTT. It is translated as CASSLTGTGELFF.

This clonotype was recorded at least ten times. The gene calls are TRBV12-5 and TRBJ2-3; D is unresolved. The CDR3 loop spans 14 amino acids. Looked up from germline, CDR1 is LGHNT and CDR2 is FRNRAP. V was cut by 2 bases and J by 0 bases, with 6 bases left in between. CDR3 nucleotide sequence: TGTGCTAGTGGTTTGAGTTCCAGCACAGATACGCAGTATTTT. This sequence encodes CASGLSSSTDTQYF.

As regards this clonotype: A read error is likely here: a far larger clone is one base away. The rearrangement uses TRBV7-9 and TRBJ2-1; a weak D match, TRBD1 (6 bases). CDR1 and CDR2 from the germline V gene are SEHNR and FQNEAQ (reference sequence). The V end was cut by 5 bases, the J end by 0 bases, with 17 bases between. The CDR3 runs 17 residues. The CDR3: CASSLPMTGSSYNEQFF. The CDR3, as DNA: TGTGCCAGCAGCCTCCCTATGACAGGCAGCTCCTACAATGAGCAGTTCTTC.

The chain joins TRBV7-3 to TRBJ2-1, with D perhaps given as TRBD1 or TRBD2 (5 bases each). The germline gives CDR1 SGHTA, CDR2 FQGTGA. The CDR3 sequence is 13 residues long. The V end lost 5 bases, the J end lost 6 bases, and 11 bases lay between the germline ends. The CDR3 DNA is TGTGCCAGCAGCCTTGAGGGGATCAATGAGCAGTTCTTC. This sequence encodes CASSLEGINEQFF.

In the case of this clonotype: It may be a read error: a sequence one base away is much more abundant. The chain employs TRBV6-1 and TRBJ2-7; 12 bases are a match to TRBD2. The J call may be mistaken, given a closer DNA end match to TRBJ2-5. Germline V lookup: CDR1 MNHNS, CDR2 SASEGT. The CDR3 totals 14 residues. The CDR3 protein is CASLTSGGRETQYF. As DNA, the CDR3 is TGTGCCAGCCTGACTAGCGGGGGTCGGGAGACCCAGTACTTC.

The J gene is TRBJ2-6, the V gene TRBV7-2, with D tentatively TRBD1 or TRBD2 (5 bases each). The ends were cut back, 0 bases at V and 4 bases at J, with 19 bases in the middle. The V gene's germline CDR1 is SGHTA and CDR2 FQGNSA. This CDR3 is built from 19 residues. The CDR3 protein is CASSLAAGLRWGGANVLTF. Written as DNA, the CDR3 is TGTGCCAGCAGCTTAGCGGCAGGTCTCCGGTGGGGGGGGGCCAACGTCCTGACTTTC.

This clonotype was seen many times. This sequence joins TRBV9 and TRBJ1-2; 9 positions agree with TRBD1. The V segment lost 4 bases and the J segment 6 bases; nucleotides outside the gene matches: 13. This CDR3 is built from 16 residues. CDR1 and CDR2 (germline): SGDLS, YYNGEE. The CDR3 here is CASSSRPGTGLDGYTF. For the CDR3, the DNA is TGTGCCAGCAGCTCCCGTCCCGGGACAGGGCTCGATGGCTACACCTTC.

This clonotype has at least ten counts. This chain uses TRBV28 with TRBJ2-7, with unresolved D. The CDR3 contains 15 residues. CDR1 MDHEN and CDR2 SYDVKM come from the germline V gene. V dropped 6 bases and J dropped 1 base, with 16 bases sitting between them. The chain's CDR3 is CASSPLGPLSYEQYF. The CDR3 bases are TGTGCCAGCAGCCCATTAGGTCCTCTGTCCTACGAGCAGTACTTC.

The table lists this clonotype with many counts. The V gene is TRBV28, the J gene TRBJ1-4; D unresolved. V lost 6 bases to trimming and J lost 7 bases, with 6 bases between them. This CDR3 comprises 11 residues. Germline loops: CDR1 MDHEN, CDR2 SYDVKM. CDR3: CASRGFEKLFF. DNA for the CDR3: TGTGCCAGCAGGGGTTTTGAAAAACTGTTTTTT.

This clonotype came up many times. The chain joins TRBV6-8 to TRBJ1-5; 8 bases are shared with TRBD1. V was clipped by 6 bases and J by 7 bases; unmatched bases: 14. Germline V CDR1 and CDR2: MNHGY, SAAAGT. The CDR3 extends over 16 amino acids. The CDR3 loop is CASSGQGAGINQPQHF. The CDR3 DNA is TGTGCCAGCAGCGGTCAGGGGGCCGGGATCAACCAGCCCCAGCATTTT.

This clonotype showed up many times. A read error may explain this, as a much larger clone is one base away. The V and J genes are TRBV6-1 and TRBJ2-7; D ambiguous. From germline, CDR1 is MNHNS and CDR2 SASEGT. This CDR3 is 12 amino acids long. V lost 3 bases to trimming and J lost 4 bases, with 7 bases between them. In DNA, the CDR3 is TGTGCCAGCAGTGAGTTCAGATACGAGCAGTACTTC. This sequence encodes CASSEFRYEQYF.